This T cell receptor (beta chain) was sequenced for a study of monozygotic twins with inflammatory bowel disease. This CDR3 is built from 14 residues. Germline V gene sequence: CDR1 SGHNT, CDR2 YENEEA. UMIs containing a 6-nucleotide sample barcode were added via template switching. TCRdb reprocessed the 5' RACE reads, keeping one entry per CDR3 protein, no DNA. Listed are 330,000 or so distinct CDR3 sequences; 2% falls within the top ten. This TCR came from a human donor with ulcerative colitis or Crohn's disease, or a healthy co-twin of an affected twin (not recorded which). The chain joins TRBV11-3 to TRBJ2-2; checking the TCRdb D call of TRBD1 is not possible without DNA. Sequencing was performed on blood. CDR3 region: CASSQRGQNGELFF.